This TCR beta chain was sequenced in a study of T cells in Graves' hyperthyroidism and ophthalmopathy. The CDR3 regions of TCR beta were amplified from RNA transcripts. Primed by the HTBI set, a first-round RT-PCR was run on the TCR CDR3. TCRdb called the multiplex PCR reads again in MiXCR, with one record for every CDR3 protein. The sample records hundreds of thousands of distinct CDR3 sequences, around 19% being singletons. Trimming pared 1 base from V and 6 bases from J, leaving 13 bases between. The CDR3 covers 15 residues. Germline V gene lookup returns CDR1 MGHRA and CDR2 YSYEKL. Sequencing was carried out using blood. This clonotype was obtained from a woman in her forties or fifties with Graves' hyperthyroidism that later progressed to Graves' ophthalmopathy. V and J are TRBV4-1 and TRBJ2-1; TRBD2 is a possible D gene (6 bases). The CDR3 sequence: CASSQAGETFNEQFF. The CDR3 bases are TGCGCCAGCAGCCAAGCGGGGGAAACCTTCAATGAGCAGTTCTTC.